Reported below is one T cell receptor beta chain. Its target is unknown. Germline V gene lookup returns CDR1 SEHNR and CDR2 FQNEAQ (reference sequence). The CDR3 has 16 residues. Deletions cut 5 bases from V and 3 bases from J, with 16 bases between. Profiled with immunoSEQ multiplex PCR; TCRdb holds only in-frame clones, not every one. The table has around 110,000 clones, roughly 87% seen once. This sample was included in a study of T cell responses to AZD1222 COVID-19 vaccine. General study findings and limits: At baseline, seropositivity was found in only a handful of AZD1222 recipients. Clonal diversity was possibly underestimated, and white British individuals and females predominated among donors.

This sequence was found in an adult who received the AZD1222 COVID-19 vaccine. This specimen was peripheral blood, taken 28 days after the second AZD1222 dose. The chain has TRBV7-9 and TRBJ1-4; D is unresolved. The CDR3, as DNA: TGTGCCAGCAGCCCTCGGGAGGGTCTTGCTAATGAAAAACTGTTTTTT. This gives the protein CASSPREGLANEKLFF.